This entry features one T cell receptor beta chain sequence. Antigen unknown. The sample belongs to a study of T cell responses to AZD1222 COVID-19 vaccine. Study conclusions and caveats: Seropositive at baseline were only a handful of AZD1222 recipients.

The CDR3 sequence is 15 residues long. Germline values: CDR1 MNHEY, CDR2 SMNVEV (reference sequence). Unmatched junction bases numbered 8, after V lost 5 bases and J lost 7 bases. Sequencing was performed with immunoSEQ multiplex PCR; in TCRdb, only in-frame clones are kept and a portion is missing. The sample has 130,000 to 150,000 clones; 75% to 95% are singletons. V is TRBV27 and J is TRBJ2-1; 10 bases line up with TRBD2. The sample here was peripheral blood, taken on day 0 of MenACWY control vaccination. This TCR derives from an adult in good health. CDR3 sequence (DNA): TGTGCCAGCAGTGCTCTAGCGGGAGAGCGAAATGAGCAGTTCTTC. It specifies CASSALAGERNEQFF.